The entry that follows covers one T cell receptor (beta chain) sequence. This record belongs to a study of T-cell reconstitution after alpha-beta-depleted transplantation in children. The TCRbeta library incorporated unique molecular identifiers. TCRdb called the PCR reads again in MiXCR, with one record for every CDR3 protein. The sample contains about 200,000 distinct CDR3 sequences, roughly 6% of which appear only once. The CDR3 is made up of 14 amino acids. V was trimmed by 0 bases and J by 2 bases, leaving 8 bases between them. Per germline, CDR1 SGHRS and CDR2 YFSETQ. This specimen consisted of PBMCs, obtained before TCRalphabeta/CD19-depleted stem cell transplant. This chain uses TRBV5-1 with TRBJ2-5; the D is unclear. The source of this sequence is a girl in the first two years of life with combined immunodeficiency, due to receive a stem cell transplant. This CDR3 is CASSLGIAQETQYF. Written as DNA, the CDR3 is TGCGCCAGCAGCTTGGGAATAGCTCAAGAGACCCAGTACTTC.